Presented here are 3 T cell receptor beta chains from one specimen sequenced in a study of T cell responses to AZD1222 COVID-19 vaccine. Clones were sequenced by immunoSEQ multiplex PCR, and TCRdb holds only the in-frame ones, with some missing. The data show around 160,000 clones, around 90% seen once. This specimen consisted of peripheral blood, obtained on day 0 of AZD1222 vaccination. The source of these receptors is an adult in good health.

The CDR3 coding sequence is TGTGCCACCCAGGGGGAATCCGGGGAGCTGTTTTTT. This gives the protein CATQGESGELFF. The chain uses TRBV6-5 and TRBJ2-2, with 7 bases identical to TRBD1. The CDR3 extends over 12 amino acids. Losses at the gene ends were 10 bases for V and 6 bases for J; bases not matched to a gene: 5. In germline, CDR1 is MNHEY, CDR2 SVGAGI.

The rearrangement joins TRBV3-1 (or the pseudogene TRBV3-2) to TRBJ2-1; 12 positions agree with TRBD2. V gave up 2 bases and J gave up 6 bases; unmatched junction bases: 11. The germline V gene has CDR1 LGHDT and CDR2 YNNKEL (reference sequence). The CDR3 has 18 residues. The DNA for the CDR3 is TGTGCCAGCAGCCAATCCGGACTAGCGGGGCTGTCTTCCAATGAGCAGTTCTTC. Its protein is CASSQSGLAGLSSNEQFF.

The CDR3 DNA reads TGTGCCAGTAGTACCGGGACAGGGGGTTCTTATGGCTACACCTTC. Translating it yields CASSTGTGGSYGYTF. This rearrangement joins TRBV19 to TRBJ1-2; the match to TRBD1 covers 11 bases. Germline loops: CDR1 LNHDA, CDR2 SQIVND (reference sequence). CDR3 length: 15 amino acids. V was clipped by 4 bases and J by 5 bases; unmatched bases: 6.